A selection of T cell receptor beta chains follows, all from one sample in a study of identical twins. MiXCR, run by TCRdb on the 5' RACE reads, gives a single entry per CDR3 protein. The sample carries about 500,000 distinct CDR3 sequences, around 15% recorded once. The same data also contributed to another study, on yellow fever vaccine responses in identical twins.

Specimen: CD4+ T cells sorted from blood. Receptor source: a woman younger than 35 in good health. CDR3s include the opening cysteine and the closing phenylalanine or tryptophan. A D gene is named only where the DNA matches it firmly. Not all rows give a size; the values are once, few, many and, for expanded clones, a class.

>TRBD2|TRBV6-1|-|TRBJ2-5
TGTGCCAGCAAGACCCCGGGAGGGCGAGAGACCCAGTACTTC
CASKTPGGRETQYF
>-|TRBV7-9|-|TRBJ1-2
TGTGCCAGCAGCTTAAGGGCAGGAGAAGGATCTAACTATGGCTACACCTTC
CASSLRAGEGSNYGYTF
>TRBD1|TRBV7-8|-|TRBJ1-5
TGTGCCAGCAGCCAGGACAGGGAGAGCAATCAGCCCCAGCATTTT
CASSQDRESNQPQHF
>-|TRBV29-1|many|TRBJ2-1
TGCAGCGCTCCCCAAGAGAGAACCAGATACAATGAGCAGTTCTTC
CSAPQERTRYNEQFF
>TRBD2|TRBV5-1|few|TRBJ2-2
TGCGCCAGCAGCTCTGGACTAGCGGGAGCCGGGGAGCTGTTTTTT
CASSSGLAGAGELFF
>-|TRBV29-1|many|TRBJ2-7
TGCAGCGCACAGGGACTAAGAGGATACGAGCAGTACTTC
CSAQGLRGYEQYF
>-|TRBV7-9|many|TRBJ2-3
TGTGCCAGCAGCCTCACAACGAACACAGATACGCAGTATTTT
CASSLTTNTDTQYF
>TRBD2|TRBV28|few|TRBJ2-5
TGTGCCAGCAGGAGCGGGGGGACCCAAGAGACCCAGTACTTC
CASRSGGTQETQYF
>-|TRBV20-1|few|TRBJ2-7
TGCAGTGCTAGAGATCTCTTGATTGGTAGTCGGACCGTTAGCCACCAGTACTTC
CSARDLLIGSRTVSHQYF
>-|TRBV20-1|few|TRBJ2-4
TGCAGTGCGGTCTTAAATATTCTAGCCAAAAACATTCAGTACTTC
CSAVLNILAKNIQYF
>TRBD1|TRBV7-2|few|TRBJ2-1
TGTGCCAGCAGCTTAAACGACAGGGGCTCCAATGAGCAGTTCTTC
CASSLNDRGSNEQFF
>TRBD2|TRBV11-2|few|TRBJ2-3
TGTGCCAGCAGCTCATTTCGACTAGCGGCCTGGGGCACAGATACGCAGTATTTT
CASSSFRLAAWGTDTQYF
>TRBD1|TRBV15|many|TRBJ2-5
TGTGCCACCAGCAGAGATGGGCAGGGGGCAGAGACCCAGTACTTC
CATSRDGQGAETQYF
>TRBD1|TRBV29-1|few|TRBJ2-3
TGCAGCGTTGAAGATATGGACAGGGGGTCAGATACGCAGTATTTT
CSVEDMDRGSDTQYF
>TRBD1|TRBV10-3|-|TRBJ2-1
TGTGCCATCAGTGCCGACAGGGACAATGAGCAGTTCTTC
CAISADRDNEQFF
>-|TRBV20-1|-|TRBJ1-1
TGCAGTGCTCTTCTGGCGGCAGAGATGAACACTGAAGCTTTCTTT
CSALLAAEMNTEAFF
>-|TRBV6-1|many|TRBJ2-3
TGTGCCAGCACCCACTACCCTTTTAGCACAGATACGCAGTATTTT
CASTHYPFSTDTQYF
>TRBD2|TRBV11-2|few|TRBJ2-7
TGTGCCAGCAGCCGACTACTAGCGGCTCCCTACGAGCAGTACTTC
CASSRLLAAPYEQYF
>TRBD2|TRBV4-3|few|TRBJ2-1
TGCGCCAGCAGCCAAGATCTGGCTAGCGGGAGGGGAAATGAGCAGTTCTTC
CASSQDLASGRGNEQFF
>-|TRBV4-1|-|TRBJ2-7
TGCGCCAGCAGCCGCCTACCACAGGGATCCCCTGCTTACGAGCAGTACTTC
CASSRLPQGSPAYEQYF
>TRBD2|TRBV4-2|-|TRBJ2-5
TGTGCCAGCAGCGCCCCCGGACTAGCGGGGGGAGAGACCCAGTACTTC
CASSAPGLAGGETQYF
>-|TRBV20-1|few|TRBJ2-5
TGCAGTGCTAGAGACCCCCACCGAGAGACCCAGTACTTC
CSARDPHRETQYF
>-|TRBV10-3|-|TRBJ2-1
TGTGCCATCAGTGAGTCGATAGCACCCCGACCCGGGGGTTACAATGAGCAGTTCTTC
CAISESIAPRPGGYNEQFF
>-|TRBV3-1|few|TRBJ2-7
TGTGCCAGCAGTCAAACCGGGACACCTAGCGGGCAGTACTTC
CASSQTGTPSGQYF
>-|TRBV29-1|-|TRBJ1-1
TGCAGCGTTGAAATCGGGGGGCGCAGTGAAGCTTTCTTT
CSVEIGGRSEAFF
>-|TRBV3-1|few|TRBJ1-6
TGTGCCAGCAGACGGCAGCCAAATTCACCCCTCCACTTT
CASRRQPNSPLHF
>-|TRBV28|-|TRBJ2-5
TGTGCCAGCAGTTTAGGCAACCTTGCGGCCCAGTACTTC
CASSLGNLAAQYF
>TRBD1|TRBV20-1|-|TRBJ2-7
TGCAGTGCCCCCGGGACAGGGTACTCCTACGAGCAGTACTTC
CSAPGTGYSYEQYF
>-|TRBV7-8|many|TRBJ2-7
TGTGCCAGCAGCTCGGACGGAACCTACGAGCAGTACTTC
CASSSDGTYEQYF
>TRBD1|TRBV12-3/TRBV12-4|few|TRBJ2-7
TGTGCCAGCAGTTTAGAGGGACAGGGCCTCAACGAGCAGTACTTC
CASSLEGQGLNEQYF
>TRBD2|TRBV7-2|many|TRBJ2-7
TGTGCCAGCAGCCCGGGACTAGCGGGGGGCGAGCAGTACTTC
CASSPGLAGGEQYF
>-|TRBV12-3/TRBV12-4|-|TRBJ2-1
TGTGCCAGCAGTCCGAGACCGCTATTAGATAATGAGCAGTTCTTC
CASSPRPLLDNEQFF
>TRBD2|TRBV20-1|few|TRBJ2-2
TGCAGTCGCCGTCCTAGCGGCGCGAACACCGGGGAGCTGTTTTTT
CSRRPSGANTGELFF
>-|TRBV6-1|few|TRBJ2-7
TGTGCCAGCAGGGCCAGGTCCTACGAGCAGTACTTC
CASRARSYEQYF
>TRBD2|TRBV7-2|few|TRBJ2-7
TGTGCCAGCAGCTTCAAAGGACTAGCGGGATACGAGCAGTACTTC
CASSFKGLAGYEQYF
>-|TRBV3-1|many|TRBJ2-7
TGTGCCAGCAGCCTCCGGACTGCTTACGAGCAGTACTTC
CASSLRTAYEQYF
>TRBD1|TRBV12-3/TRBV12-4|many|TRBJ1-2
TGTGCCAGCAGCCCTGGACAGGGGGCAAGACATGGCTACACCTTC
CASSPGQGARHGYTF
>-|TRBV28|-|TRBJ2-7
TGTGCCAGCAGTTCGGGCGGGACGGGGTCCTACGAGCAGTACTTC
CASSSGGTGSYEQYF
>TRBD2|TRBV10-3|-|TRBJ2-7
TGTGCCATCAGTGAGAGTCGGACTAGTAGGCCCCAGAGCTCCTACGAGCAGTACTTC
CAISESRTSRPQSSYEQYF
>TRBD1|TRBV20-1|few|TRBJ2-3
TGCAGTGCCCCGGGACAGGGGTTTGCAGATACGCAGTATTTT
CSAPGQGFADTQYF
>-|TRBV9|few|TRBJ2-2
TGTGCCAGCAGCGACTACCGGGGCTACACCGGGGAGCTGTTTTTT
CASSDYRGYTGELFF
>-|TRBV7-8|few|TRBJ1-2
TGTGCCAGCAGCTTAGGGCTTAGGACAAGCCATGGCTACACCTTC
CASSLGLRTSHGYTF
>TRBD2|TRBV20-1|-|TRBJ2-2
TGCAGTGCTAGATTAGCGGGGTCCGACACCGGGGAGCTGTTTTTT
CSARLAGSDTGELFF
>TRBD2|TRBV12-3/TRBV12-4|many|TRBJ2-3
TGTGCCAGCAGTTTTTCCCCCCGGGGGGCAGATACGCAGTATTTT
CASSFSPRGADTQYF
>TRBD2|TRBV12-3/TRBV12-4|few|TRBJ2-3
TGTGCCACTAGCGGGGGGGCCGGGGATACGCAGTATTTT
CATSGGAGDTQYF
>TRBD1|TRBV10-3|few|TRBJ2-7
TGTGCCATCAGGTCAGGGGGTAGCTCCTACGAGCAGTACTTC
CAIRSGGSSYEQYF
>TRBD1|TRBV20-1|many|TRBJ1-2
TGCAGTGCTAGGAGGACAGGAAGTGACTATGGCTACACCTTC
CSARRTGSDYGYTF
>-|TRBV11-2|few|TRBJ1-1
TGTGCCAGCAGCTTAGTAGATATAGGAGCTTTCTTT
CASSLVDIGAFF
>TRBD1|TRBV10-3|-|TRBJ2-5
TGTGCCATCAGTGAGACAGGGGAAGCCCGAGAGACCCAGTACTTC
CAISETGEARETQYF
>-|TRBV7-3|once|TRBJ2-3
TGTGCCAGCAGCTTATCAGGGTTCAGCACAGATACGCAGTATTTT
CASSLSGFSTDTQYF
>-|TRBV28|few|TRBJ1-5
TGTGCCAGCAGTTTTCTCCTCGGAGGGGGCAATCAGCCCCAGCATTTT
CASSFLLGGGNQPQHF
>-|TRBV3-1|few|TRBJ1-2
TGTGCCAGCAGCCCCCAAGCGGGGACTGGGCTTCGTGGCTACACCTTC
CASSPQAGTGLRGYTF
>TRBD2|TRBV7-9|few|TRBJ2-4
TGTGCCAGCAGCTTGGGAGCGGGACTAGCCAAAAACATTCAGTACTTC
CASSLGAGLAKNIQYF
>-|TRBV6-1|-|TRBJ2-3
TGTGCCAGCACCAAAGACGGTAGCACAGATACGCAGTATTTT
CASTKDGSTDTQYF
>TRBD2|TRBV4-1|-|TRBJ2-5
TGCGCCAGCAGCCAGACCGGGACTAACCAAGAGACCCAGTACTTC
CASSQTGTNQETQYF